The clone carrying this T cell receptor beta chain was observed a handful of times. The template for TCR beta VDJ and CDR3 sequence profiling was genomic DNA. TCRdb called the reads again in MiXCR, with one record for every CDR3 protein. The table includes approximately 80,000 distinct CDR3 sequences, roughly 70% detected once. The V end lost 5 bases, the J end lost 2 bases, and 10 bases lay between the germline ends. CDR1 SNHLY and CDR2 FYNNEI come from the germline V gene. This CDR3 contains 15 residues. The sample is drawn from a study of CD8+CD57+ T cells in acquired aplastic anemia. About the research overall: Sorted CD4+ and CD8+ cells yielded 2.5 to 3.5 ug of DNA on average.

CD8+CD57+ cell expansion had been shown by flow cytometry in patients chosen for sequencing. J is TRBJ2-6 and V is TRBV2; no clear D gene. The sample was sorted CD4+, CD8+, or CD8+CD57+ T cells (not recorded which) from PBMCs. The receptor was derived from a human donor with aplastic anemia. CDR3 amino acids: CASSSHGAGANVLTF. The DNA of the CDR3 is TGTGCCAGCAGTTCACATGGGGCTGGGGCCAACGTCCTGACTTTC.